The 23 T cell receptor beta chains given below trace back to one sample, sequenced in a study of tumor-infiltrating lymphocytes in primary liver carcinoma. Production of TCR beta cDNA used roughly 480 ng total RNA together with a constant-region primer. Slightly modified ARM-PCR served as the procedure for the TCR beta libraries. These libraries came from three rounds of nested multiplex PCR. Rounds one and two of PCR, each of about 10 cycles, were primed with TRBV1-TRBV30 forward primers and a C-beta reverse primer. A single record per CDR3 protein comes from TCRdb applying MiXCR to the multiplex PCR reads. The sample holds some 180,000 distinct CDR3 sequences, roughly three fifths seen once. Both blood RNA, taken from unsorted whole blood, and germline DNA were extracted. Sequenced: peripheral blood. The receptors were sampled from a man aged 35-49 years with primary liver carcinoma and hepatitis B virus infection.

The chain has TRBV11-2 and TRBJ2-7; D not resolved. This CDR3 has 14 residues. CDR1 SGHAT and CDR2 FQNNGV come from the germline V gene. V lost 4 bases, J lost 9 bases, and 19 bases lay in between. The CDR3 nucleotides read TGTGCCAGCAGCTCCCAACTGGGAAGGGATGTGCAGTACTTC. This translates into CASSSQLGRDVQYF.

Worth noting for this clonotype: A junction end diverges from the germline sequence, so it may reflect a read error. J is TRBJ2-3 and V is TRBV29-1, with D perhaps being TRBD1 or TRBD2 (6 bases each). This CDR3 has 14 amino acids. Per the germline V gene, CDR1 is SQVTM and CDR2 is ANQGSEA. CDR3 amino acids: CSLEGGRDTDTQYF. CDR3 DNA sequence: TGCAGCCTTGAAGGGGGGAGAGACACAGATACGCAGTATTTT.

Concerning this clonotype itself: Here the CDR3 omits its conserved ending phenylalanine or tryptophan, so a read error is the likely source. The chain uses TRBV11-2 and TRBJ2-5, with a tentative D call TRBD2 (6 bases). Per the germline V gene, CDR1 is SGHAT and CDR2 is FQNNGV. V dropped 1 base and J dropped 4 bases, with 16 bases sitting between them. This CDR3 is built from 16 residues. CDR3 loop: CASSLVGGTPRETQYI. Here the CDR3 DNA reads TGTGCCAGCAGCTTAGTCGGCGGGACGCCACGAGAGACCCAGTACATC.

Points on this clonotype: Because the CDR3 is missing its conserved closing phenylalanine or tryptophan, this is likely a read error. The gene calls are TRBV6-5 and TRBJ2-7; weak D call: TRBD2 (6 bases). The CDR3 contains 15 residues. Germline CDR1 reads MNHEY; CDR2 reads SVGAGI. Between the trimmed V and J ends, which lost 5 bases and 2 bases, there was a span of 16 bases. Written as DNA, the CDR3 is TGTGCCAGCAGTCCCCCCGGGACTGCACCCTACGAGCAGTACCTC. The encoded protein is CASSPPGTAPYEQYL.

This clonotype has just a few counts. A much larger clone sits a single nucleotide away, making a read error possible. The chain recombines TRBV11-2 with TRBJ2-7; D possibly corresponds to TRBD2 (6 bases). The CDR3 length is 15 residues. The V gene's germline CDR1 is SGHAT and CDR2 FQNNGV. The DNA for the CDR3 is TGTGCCAGCAGCTTGATGGGGGGACCCTCCTGCGAGCAGTACTTC. Translation gives CASSLMGGPSCEQYF.

This clonotype showed up just once. The germline gene is not matched at one end of the junction; a read error may be the cause. The chain couples TRBV6-5 to TRBJ2-6, with D possibly matching TRBD1 (6 bases). CDR3 length equals 16 residues. Germline values: CDR1 MNHEY, CDR2 SVGAGI. This CDR3 reads CASSLTGSAGANVLIF. In DNA, the CDR3 is TGTGCCAGCAGCCTTACAGGGTCGGCTGGGGCCAACGTCCTGATTTTC.

The chain employs TRBV29-1 and TRBJ2-3, with D possibly being TRBD2 (5 bases). Trimming pared 4 bases from V and 0 bases from J, leaving 8 bases between. CDR1 and CDR2 (germline): SQVTM, ANQGSEA. This CDR3 is built from 13 residues. The CDR3 is CSVVGGSTDTQYF. The CDR3 DNA is TGCAGCGTTGTGGGCGGGAGCACAGATACGCAGTATTTT.

On this clonotype itself: The CDR3 does not close with the conserved phenylalanine or tryptophan, likely indicating a read error. V and J are TRBV11-2 and TRBJ2-1, with no clear D. Trimming removed 1 base from V and 2 bases from J, with 9 bases in between. The V gene's germline CDR1 is SGHAT and CDR2 FQNNGV. The CDR3 is 15 amino acids. The CDR3 sequence is CASSLAVGAYNEQFL. The CDR3 DNA is TGTGCCAGCAGCTTAGCGGTAGGAGCCTACAATGAGCAGTTCCTC.

This clonotype was counted a few times. V gene TRBV29-1 combines with J gene TRBJ2-7; a possible D gene is TRBD1 (6 bases). Trimming removed 3 bases at V and 6 bases at J, with 12 bases between. CDR1 is SQVTM and CDR2 is ANQGSEA in the germline V gene. This CDR3 has 12 residues. CDR3 nucleotides: TGCAGCGTTGAGGGCCGAGGGGGCGAGCAGTACTTC. Protein sequence: CSVEGRGGEQYF.

Remarks on this clonotype: Without the conserved terminal phenylalanine or tryptophan, this CDR3 likely stems from a read error. This chain joins TRBV4-1 and TRBJ1-1; no clear D gene. This CDR3 is 16 amino acids long. Germline lookup yields CDR1 MGHRA and CDR2 YSYEKL. Trimming cost V 4 bases and J 1 base, with 16 bases left between them. CDR3 nucleotide sequence: TGCGCCAGCAGCCGAGACCCCTGGGAGACGAACACTGAAGCTTTCCTT. This translates into CASSRDPWETNTEAFL.

In regard to this clonotype: One end of the junction fails to match germline, which may point to a read error. This chain links TRBV12-3 or TRBV12-4 with TRBJ2-1; D is undetermined. The CDR3 is 13 amino acids. CDR3 DNA: TGTGACAGCAGTAAAGACTCTTACAATGAGCAGTTCTTC. Protein sequence: CDSSKDSYNEQFF.

This clonotype was seen a few times. A read error is possible here, since a much larger clone lies one base away. The chain recombines TRBV11-2 with TRBJ2-1; D gene ambiguous. In germline, CDR1 is SGHAT, CDR2 FQNNGV. The CDR3 runs to 14 residues. CDR3 DNA sequence: TGTGCCGGCAGCTTAGCATTCGGCTCGCATGAGCAGTTCTTC. Its translation is CAGSLAFGSHEQFF. The entire variable domain, with the rest obtained from reference TRBV11-2 and TRBJ2-1, is as follows: EAGVAQSPRYKIIEKRQSVAFWCNPISGHATLYWYQQILGQGPKLLIQFQNNGVVDDSQLPKDRFSAERLKGVDSTLKIQPAKLEDSAVYLCAGSLAFGSHEQFFGPGTRLTVL.

J is TRBJ2-4 and V is TRBV12-3 or TRBV12-4, with no clear D. Trimming stripped 3 bases from V and 0 bases from J, with 12 bases between. The CDR3 totals 16 residues. CDR3 in DNA: TGTGCCAGCAGTTTTCCTCGTGTCCTAGCCAAAAACATTCAGTACTTC. It codes for CASSFPRVLAKNIQYF.

A remark on this clonotype: One end of the junction fails to match germline, which may point to a read error. This chain connects TRBV11-1 to TRBJ2-1; TRBD2 matches 12 bases. The length of the CDR3 is 14 residues. Germline CDR1 and CDR2: SGHAT and FQDESV (reference sequence). The CDR3 here is CASSRLAGEAERFF. CDR3 nucleotides: TGTGCCAGCAGCCGACTAGCGGGAGAGGCTGAGCGGTTCTTC.

In regard to this clonotype: One junction end disagrees with the germline gene, perhaps due to a read error. The chain combines TRBV14 with TRBJ1-1; D is unclear. CDR3 length: 13 residues. CDR1 is SGHDN, CDR2 FVKESK, per germline. CDR3 in DNA: TGTGACAGCAGCCAAGGAGCGAACACTGAAGCTTTCTTT. It codes for CDSSQGANTEAFF.

On this clonotype: Compared with germline, one end of the junction differs, possibly owing to a read error. The chain has TRBV6-6 and TRBJ2-7; tentatively, D is TRBD1 (6 bases). CDR3 size: 13 residues. From germline, CDR1 is MNHNY and CDR2 SVGAGI (reference sequence). CDR3: CGSSYNRDYEQYF. The CDR3 DNA reads TGTGGCAGCAGTTACAACAGGGACTACGAGCAGTACTTC.

This rearrangement joins TRBV6-5 to TRBJ2-1; a weak D match, TRBD2 (6 bases). Per germline, CDR1 MNHEY and CDR2 SVGAGI. V was trimmed by 3 bases and J by 8 bases, leaving 14 bases between them. CDR3 length: 14 residues. Here the CDR3 DNA reads TGTGCCAGCAGTTATCATACTGGAGGGGATGAGCAGTTCTTC. Translation gives CASSYHTGGDEQFF.

This chain connects TRBV6-5 to TRBJ2-3; a weak D match, TRBD2 (6 bases). CDR3 length: 12 residues. Per the germline V gene, CDR1 is MNHEY and CDR2 is SVGAGI. V lost 8 bases and J 2 bases, leaving 8 bases between the germline ends. The CDR3 is CASWTNTDTQYF. The CDR3 DNA follows: TGTGCCAGCTGGACTAACACAGATACGCAGTATTTT.

Concerning this clonotype itself: Its ends do not fully match the called genes, so a read error is possible. This rearrangement joins TRBV5-1 to TRBJ1-4; the D gene is possibly TRBD1 (5 bases). The CDR3 extends over 15 amino acids. Germline values: CDR1 SGHRS, CDR2 YFSETQ. CDR3 residues: CTSSFAPGTDEKLFF. The CDR3 nucleotides are TGCACCAGCAGCTTTGCCCCCGGGACGGATGAAAAACTGTTTTTT. Based on the CDR3 plus reference TRBV5-1 and TRBJ1-4, the full variable domain is KAGVTQTPRYLIKTRGQQVTLSCSPISGHRSVSWYQQTPGQGLQFLFEYFSETQRNKGNFPGRFSGRQFSNSRSEMNVSTLELGDSALYLCTSSFAPGTDEKLFFGSGTQLSVL.

The rearrangement uses TRBV11-2 and TRBJ2-7, with D maybe TRBD2 (6 bases). Germline V gene lookup returns CDR1 SGHAT and CDR2 FQNNGV. The CDR3 runs to 14 residues. V lost 0 bases and J lost 5, with 11 bases in between. This CDR3 is CASSLDMGLHEQYF. CDR3 DNA: TGTGCCAGCAGCTTAGATATGGGACTCCACGAGCAGTACTTC.

Comment on this clonotype: The CDR3 ends on some other residue instead of the conserved phenylalanine or tryptophan, so this is likely a read error. V and J are TRBV11-2 and TRBJ2-3; D perhaps matches TRBD1 (7 bases). Trimming took off 7 bases at V and 5 bases at J, with 19 bases between the two ends. Germline loops: CDR1 SGHAT, CDR2 FQNNGV. The CDR3 length is 15 residues. The CDR3 loop reads CASTVQGGPGDTQYL. In DNA, the CDR3 is TGTGCCAGCACCGTGCAGGGGGGTCCCGGAGATACGCAGTATCTT.

The chain recombines TRBV6-1 with TRBJ2-7, with 7 bases lining up with TRBD2. With 2 bases clipped from V and 2 bases from J, the junction kept 6 bases outside the gene matches. This CDR3 has 15 residues. Germline CDR1 is MNHNS and CDR2 is SASEGT. The CDR3: CASSEYSGTTYEQYF. As DNA, the CDR3 is TGTGCCAGCAGTGAATATTCGGGGACTACCTACGAGCAGTACTTC.

The V and J genes are TRBV5-6 and TRBJ2-1; D is tentatively TRBD1 or TRBD2 (5 bases each). CDR1 SGHDT and CDR2 YYEEEE come from the germline V gene. The V end lost 3 bases, the J end lost 8 bases, and 21 bases lay between the germline ends. The CDR3 consists of 16 residues. CDR3 sequence: CASSSRGDVSTDEQFF. The CDR3 bases are TGTGCCAGCAGCTCCCGAGGGGACGTGAGTACGGATGAGCAGTTCTTC.